Below are 19 T cell receptor beta chains sequenced from a single sample in a study of cytomegalovirus exposure and HLA in healthy donors. Primers included in the PCR were 60 Vbeta and 13 Jbeta primers. Profiled with immunoSEQ multiplex PCR; TCRdb holds only in-frame clones, not every one. The sample carries 150,000 to 200,000 clones, 71% recorded once. Sequencing was performed on PBMCs. Receptors originate from a woman aged 25 to 39 in good health and CMV-seronegative.

The DNA for the CDR3 is TGTGCCAGCAGTCCGGGACAAAGGAATTCACCCCTCCACTTT. This codes for CASSPGQRNSPLHF. V gene TRBV6-5 combines with J gene TRBJ1-6; tentatively, D is TRBD1 (6 bases). The CDR3 has 14 amino acids. CDR1 MNHEY and CDR2 SVGAGI come from the germline V gene. Trimming pared 5 bases from V and 7 bases from J, leaving 12 bases between.

This sequence joins TRBV7-2 and TRBJ2-5; 8 bases line up with TRBD1. Germline lookup yields CDR1 SGHTA and CDR2 FQGNSA. J lost 2 bases, V lost 1 base, and 9 bases had no gene match. The CDR3 consists of 17 residues. This CDR3 is CASSLVRSGGDQETQYF. Here the CDR3 DNA reads TGTGCCAGCAGCTTAGTAAGGTCAGGGGGCGATCAAGAGACCCAGTACTTC.

The rearrangement joins TRBV29-1 to TRBJ2-7; 15 bases align to TRBD2. The CDR3 totals 22 residues. V gave up 2 bases and J gave up 0 bases; unmatched junction bases: 20. CDR1 is SQVTM and CDR2 is ANQGSEA in the germline V gene. The CDR3 DNA reads as TGCAGCGTTGAAATTGGGATCGCGACAGGGACTAGCGGGAGGTCCTACTCCTACGAGCAGTACTTC. Translating gives CSVEIGIATGTSGRSYSYEQYF.

The chain recombines TRBV5-1 with TRBJ2-1; the D gene is possibly TRBD1 (6 bases). CDR3 length equals 15 residues. Germline-derived CDR1 and CDR2 are SGHRS and YFSETQ. The V gene lost 3 bases and the J gene lost 7 bases, with 17 bases spanning the gap. The CDR3 sequence is CASSYYGTSDNEQFF. In DNA, the CDR3 is TGCGCCAGCAGCTACTATGGGACAAGCGATAATGAGCAGTTCTTC. Full variable domain (rest looked up from reference TRBV5-1 and TRBJ2-1): KAGVTQTPRYLIKTRGQQVTLSCSPISGHRSVSWYQQTPGQGLQFLFEYFSETQRNKGNFPGRFSGRQFSNSRSEMNVSTLELGDSALYLCASSYYGTSDNEQFFGPGTRLTVL.

The rearrangement joins TRBV4-1 to TRBJ1-1, with 9 bases aligning to TRBD1. This CDR3 has 14 residues. After removal of 8 bases from V and 6 bases from J, the junction contained 10 bases not matched to a gene. Germline CDR1 reads MGHRA; CDR2 reads YSYEKL. CDR3 bases: TGCGCCAGCTGCACTTTACAGGGGGCCCCTGAAGCTTTCTTT. Amino acid sequence: CASCTLQGAPEAFF.

J is TRBJ2-5 and V is TRBV18, with D unresolved. Trimming left V 0 bases short and J 1 base short, with 3 bases between. CDR1 and CDR2 from the germline V gene are KGHSH and LQKENI. There are 13 residues in the CDR3. The chain's CDR3 is CASSPPSQETQYF. CDR3 coding DNA: TGTGCCAGCTCACCACCGAGCCAAGAGACCCAGTACTTC.

The chain links TRBV2 to TRBJ2-7; 10 bases are shared with TRBD1. There are 13 residues in the CDR3. The V segment lost 10 bases and the J segment 2 bases; nucleotides outside the gene matches: 5. CDR1 and CDR2 from the germline V gene are SNHLY and FYNNEI. The CDR3 region is CAIAGTGAYEQYF. CDR3 DNA: TGTGCCATCGCCGGGACAGGGGCCTACGAGCAGTACTTC.

The genes are TRBV27 and TRBJ2-7; D may be TRBD1 (5 bases). The germline V and J ends were trimmed by 5 bases and 3 bases, with 17 bases remaining between them. The CDR3 is 15 residues long. Germline CDR1 reads MNHEY; CDR2 reads SMNVEV (reference sequence). In DNA, the CDR3 is TGTGCCAGCAGTCAGATTGTCTCAGGGCTCTACGAGCAGTACTTC. It translates to CASSQIVSGLYEQYF.

The gene calls are TRBV5-4 and TRBJ1-2; a weak D match, TRBD1 (6 bases). The CDR3 runs to 17 residues. The V and J ends lost 0 bases and 2 bases respectively, with 17 bases between them. Germline CDR1 SGHNT, CDR2 YYREEE (reference sequence). Written as DNA, the CDR3 is TGTGCCAGCAGCTTGGGACCCACCCTGACAGGAAACTATGGCTACACCTTC. Protein: CASSLGPTLTGNYGYTF.

V gene TRBV6-5 combines with J gene TRBJ2-1, with D maybe TRBD1 (6 bases). The V end was cut by 5 bases, the J end by 14 bases, with 19 bases between. The CDR3 runs to 13 residues. The V gene's germline CDR1 is MNHEY and CDR2 SVGAGI. As DNA, the CDR3 is TGTGCCAGCAGTCGCACCGCACAGGGAGATGAGTTCTTC. Translated: CASSRTAQGDEFF.

The rearrangement joins TRBV6-1 to TRBJ1-1; D gene uncertain. CDR3 size: 15 residues. V was cut by 1 base and J by 0 bases, with 9 bases left in between. Germline V gives CDR1 MNHNS, CDR2 SASEGT. The chain's CDR3 is CASSEGGVMNTEAFF. In DNA, the CDR3 is TGTGCCAGCAGTGAAGGGGGAGTCATGAACACTGAAGCTTTCTTT.

V gene TRBV7-2 combines with J gene TRBJ2-3, with 9 positions matching TRBD1. Germline values: CDR1 SGHTA, CDR2 FQGNSA. Trimming cost V 2 bases and J 4 bases; bases outside gene matches: 7. The CDR3 consists of 16 residues. The DNA of the CDR3 is TGTGCCAGCAGCTTACCAAGGACAGGGGCCGCAGATACGCAGTATTTT. The encoded protein is CASSLPRTGAADTQYF.

The chain recombines TRBV5-1 with TRBJ1-2; no clear D. The CDR3 contains 14 residues. The germline gives CDR1 SGHRS, CDR2 YFSETQ. V was shortened by 0 bases and J by 0 bases, with 6 bases between the two germline ends. CDR3 in DNA: TGCGCCAGCAGCTTGGCCTCGGCTAACTATGGCTACACCTTC. Its protein is CASSLASANYGYTF. The full variable domain, rest sourced from reference TRBV5-1 and TRBJ1-2, is KAGVTQTPRYLIKTRGQQVTLSCSPISGHRSVSWYQQTPGQGLQFLFEYFSETQRNKGNFPGRFSGRQFSNSRSEMNVSTLELGDSALYLCASSLASANYGYTFGSGTRLTVV.

The chain is built from TRBV18 and TRBJ2-2; D uncertain. Looked up from germline, CDR1 is KGHSH and CDR2 is LQKENI. The CDR3 has 11 amino acids. V was pared by 5 bases and J by 7 bases, with 5 bases between. Here the CDR3 DNA reads TGTGCCAGCTCAACCGGCGGGGAGCTGTTTTTT. Translated: CASSTGGELFF.

The chain carries TRBV19 and TRBJ2-7; D perhaps matches TRBD1 (6 bases). In germline, CDR1 is LNHDA, CDR2 SQIVND (reference sequence). The CDR3 loop spans 15 amino acids. Trimming took off 2 bases at V and 2 bases at J, with 13 bases between the two ends. As DNA, the CDR3 is TGTGCCAGTAGTATATTCCCAGGGGAAACCTACGAGCAGTACTTC. It codes for CASSIFPGETYEQYF. Drawing the rest from reference TRBV19 and TRBJ2-7, the complete variable domain is DGGITQSPKYLFRKEGQNVTLSCEQNLNHDAMYWYRQDPGQGLRLIYYSQIVNDFQKGDIAEGYSVSREKKESFPLTVTSAQKNPTAFYLCASSIFPGETYEQYFGPGTRLTVT.

The J gene is TRBJ1-1, the V gene TRBV18; D gene unclear. Trimming took 5 bases from V and 3 from J, leaving 13 bases between them. The V gene's germline CDR1 is KGHSH and CDR2 LQKENI. This CDR3 has 14 amino acids. The chain's CDR3 is CASSANPVDTEAFF. CDR3 bases: TGTGCCAGCTCAGCCAACCCGGTAGACACTGAAGCTTTCTTT.

The chain employs TRBV5-4 and TRBJ1-6; 9 positions match TRBD1. This CDR3 is built from 18 residues. Germline CDR1 SGHNT, CDR2 YYREEE (reference sequence). Unmatched junction bases numbered 13, after V lost 4 bases and J lost 5 bases. The CDR3 DNA reads as TGTGCCAGCAGCCCAACAGGGGGCGCAGAGACGGATAATTCACCCCTCCACTTT. Translated: CASSPTGGAETDNSPLHF.

The table lists this clone with a few counts. The genes are TRBV7-8 and TRBJ1-5; 7 bases are a match to TRBD1. The CDR3 runs 16 residues. The V gene end was trimmed by 1 base and the J gene end by 3 bases; junction bases not matched to a gene: 6. Germline V gene lookup returns CDR1 SGHVS and CDR2 FQNEAQ. DNA of the CDR3: TGTGCCAGCAGCTTAGGACGGGACAGCTTCAATCAGCCCCAGCATTTT. Translating gives CASSLGRDSFNQPQHF.

The chain uses TRBV4-1 and TRBJ2-7; D is possibly TRBD1 (6 bases). V was shortened by 3 bases and J by 2 bases, with 8 bases between the two germline ends. Germline CDR1 and CDR2: MGHRA and YSYEKL. The CDR3 sequence is 13 residues long. The CDR3 sequence is CASSHGTPYEQYF. CDR3 nucleotide sequence: TGCGCCAGCAGCCACGGGACACCCTACGAGCAGTACTTC.